This T cell receptor (beta chain) was profiled in a study of CD8 T cells in ankylosing spondylitis. The CDR3 runs 15 residues. V was shortened by 1 base and J by 6 bases, with 12 bases between the two germline ends. The V gene's germline CDR1 is LGHDT and CDR2 YNNKEL (reference sequence). TCRdb passed the 5' RACE reads through MiXCR, listing each CDR3 protein once. The sample yields 150,000 to 200,000 distinct CDR3 sequences, roughly 13% seen once. This clonotype was seen only a few times. The sample comprised blood, either unsorted or a sorted T cell fraction (not recorded which). This sequence joins TRBV3-1 and TRBJ2-2; D call uncertain. The receptor's source is a female donor with ankylosing spondylitis or in good health (not recorded which). The CDR3 nucleotides read TGTGCCAGCAGCCAAGGGCTCCGGTCCTCCGGGGAGCTGTTTTTT. This codes for CASSQGLRSSGELFF.